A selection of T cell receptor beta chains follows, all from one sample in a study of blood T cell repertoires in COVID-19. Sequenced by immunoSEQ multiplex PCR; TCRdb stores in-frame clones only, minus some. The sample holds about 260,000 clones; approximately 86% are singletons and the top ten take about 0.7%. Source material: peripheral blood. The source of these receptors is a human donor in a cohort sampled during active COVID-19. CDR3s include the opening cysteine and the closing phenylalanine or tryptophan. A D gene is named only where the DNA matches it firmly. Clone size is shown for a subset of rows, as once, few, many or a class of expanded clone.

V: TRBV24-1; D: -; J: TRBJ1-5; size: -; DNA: TGTGCCACCCCCCCCTCGGGGGAAAATCAGCCCCAGCATTTT; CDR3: CATPPSGENQPQHF
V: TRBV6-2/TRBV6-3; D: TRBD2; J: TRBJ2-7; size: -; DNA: TGTGCCAGCAGTCCGTATCTAGCGGCCTCCTACGAGCAGTACTTC; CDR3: CASSPYLAASYEQYF
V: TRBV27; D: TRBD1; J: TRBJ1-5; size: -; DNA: TGTGCCAGCAGTTTATCTTCAGGGGGCGGTCAGCCCCAGCATTTT; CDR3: CASSLSSGGGQPQHF
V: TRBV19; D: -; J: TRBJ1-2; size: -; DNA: TGTGCCAGTAGTCCGCAACAGGGATCCTATGGCTACACCTTC; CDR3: CASSPQQGSYGYTF
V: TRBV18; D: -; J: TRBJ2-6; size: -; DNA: TGTGCCAGCTCACCATTGCGGGGAGCTGGGGCCAACGTCCTGACTTTC; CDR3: CASSPLRGAGANVLTF
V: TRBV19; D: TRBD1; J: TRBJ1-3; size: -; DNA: TGTGCCAGTAGTATTGGATCGGGACAGGGGGTCCGCGGTGGAAACACCATATATTTT; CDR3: CASSIGSGQGVRGGNTIYF
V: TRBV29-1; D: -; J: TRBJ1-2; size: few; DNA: TGCAGCGCGTTGAGAGGAGGCAGGCACTATGGCTACACCTTC; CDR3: CSALRGGRHYGYTF
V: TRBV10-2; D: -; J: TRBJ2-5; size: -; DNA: TGCGCCAGCGGGGGGGCTTCAAGGGGGACCCAGTACTTC; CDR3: CASGGASRGTQYF
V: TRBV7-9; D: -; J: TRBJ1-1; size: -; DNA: TGTGCCAGCAGATTAGACGGGTACACTGAAGCTTTCTTT; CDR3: CASRLDGYTEAFF
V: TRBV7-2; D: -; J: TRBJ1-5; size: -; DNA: TGTGCCAGCAGCTTAGGTGTTCGGGGGTCCCAGCCCCAGCATTTT; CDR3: CASSLGVRGSQPQHF
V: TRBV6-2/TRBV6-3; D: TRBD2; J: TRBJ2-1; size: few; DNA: TGTGCCAGCAGTCGACTAGCGGGGGGCTACAATGAGCAGTTCTTC; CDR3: CASSRLAGGYNEQFF
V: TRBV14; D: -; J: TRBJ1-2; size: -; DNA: TGTGCCAGCAGCCACGACAGGTCGGGCTACACCTTC; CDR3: CASSHDRSGYTF
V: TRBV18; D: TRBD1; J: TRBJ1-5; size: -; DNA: TGTGCCAGCTCACCCGGACAGGAGCAGCCCCAGCATTTT; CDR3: CASSPGQEQPQHF
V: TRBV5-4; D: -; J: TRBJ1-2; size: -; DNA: TGTGCCAGCAGCTTGGAAGCCAATGGTGGCTACACCTTC; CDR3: CASSLEANGGYTF
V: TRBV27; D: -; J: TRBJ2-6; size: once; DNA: TGTGCCAGCAGTCCTACCTCCTCTGGGGCCAACGTCCTGACTTTC; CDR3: CASSPTSSGANVLTF
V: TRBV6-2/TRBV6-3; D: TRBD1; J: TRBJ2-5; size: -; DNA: TGTGCCAGCAGCCCCCCCGGCACCGGGACAGGGGGGATGACCCAGTACTTC; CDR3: CASSPPGTGTGGMTQYF
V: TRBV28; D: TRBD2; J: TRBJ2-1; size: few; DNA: TGTGCCAGCCGGACTAGCGGGAGGGCTGAGCAGTTCTTC; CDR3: CASRTSGRAEQFF
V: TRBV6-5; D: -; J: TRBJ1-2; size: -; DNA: TGTGCCAGCAGTTACTCGATCAGCGGGGTCTCGAATGGCTACACCTTC; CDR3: CASSYSISGVSNGYTF
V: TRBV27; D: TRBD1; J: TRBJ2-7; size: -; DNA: TGTGCCAGCAGTCCCTGGACAGGGACCCCTGGCGAGCAGTACTTC; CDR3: CASSPWTGTPGEQYF
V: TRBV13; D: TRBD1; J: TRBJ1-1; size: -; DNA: TGTGCCAGCAGTCCACAGGGGCGGTCTGAAGCTTTCTTT; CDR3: CASSPQGRSEAFF
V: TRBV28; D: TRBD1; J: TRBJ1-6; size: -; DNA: TGTGCCAGCAGTCCCCTACAGGGGTATAATTCACCCCTCCACTTT; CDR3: CASSPLQGYNSPLHF
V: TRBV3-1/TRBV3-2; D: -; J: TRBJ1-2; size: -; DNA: TGTGCCAGCAGCCAAGAGTTTTCCGTTGGGACTGTGGACGGCTACACCTTC; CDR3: CASSQEFSVGTVDGYTF
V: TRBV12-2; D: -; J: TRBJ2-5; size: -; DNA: TGTGCAAGTCGCTTAGAGGGTTGGACTAGCGGGAGCATGTGTTGGGAGACCCAGTACTTC; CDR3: CASRLEGWTSGSMCWETQYF
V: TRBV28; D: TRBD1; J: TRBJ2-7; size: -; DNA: TGTGCCAGCAGTGTTTGGACAGGGTTCTACGAGCAGTACTTC; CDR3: CASSVWTGFYEQYF
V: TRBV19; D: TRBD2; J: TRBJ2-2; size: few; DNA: TGTGCCAGTAGTATTGTCCGCGGGGGTAAGACCGGGGAGCTGTTTTTT; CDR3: CASSIVRGGKTGELFF
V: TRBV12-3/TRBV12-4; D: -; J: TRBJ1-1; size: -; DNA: TGTGCCAGCAGGCTCCTGGCCACTGAAGCTTTCTTT; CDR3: CASRLLATEAFF
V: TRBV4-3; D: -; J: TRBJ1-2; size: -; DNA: TGCGCCAGCAGCCTTAGGGGTATGGGAGGCTACACCTTC; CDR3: CASSLRGMGGYTF
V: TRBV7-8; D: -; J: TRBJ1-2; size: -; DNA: TGTGCCAGCAGCTTATCGCCGGGGGACTATGGCTACACCTTC; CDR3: CASSLSPGDYGYTF
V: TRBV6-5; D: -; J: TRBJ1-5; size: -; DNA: TGTGCCAGCAGTTACCCCTCCGGGGGGCGACCCCAGCATTTT; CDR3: CASSYPSGGRPQHF
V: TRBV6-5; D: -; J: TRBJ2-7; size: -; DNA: TGTGCCAGCGGGGGGGGCAGATACTACGAGCAGTACTTC; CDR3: CASGGGRYYEQYF
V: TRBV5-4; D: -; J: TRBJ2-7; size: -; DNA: TGTGCCAGCAGCTCCAGGGCCTACGAGCAGTACTTC; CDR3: CASSSRAYEQYF
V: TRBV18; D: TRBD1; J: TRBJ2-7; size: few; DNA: TGTGCCAGCTCACCACTTGGGACAGGGGTTGGCTACGAGCAGTACTTC; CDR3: CASSPLGTGVGYEQYF
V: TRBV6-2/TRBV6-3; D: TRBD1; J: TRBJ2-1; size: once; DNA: TGTGCCAGCAGTTATGGGGACAGGCCCTACAATGAGCAGTTCTTC; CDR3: CASSYGDRPYNEQFF
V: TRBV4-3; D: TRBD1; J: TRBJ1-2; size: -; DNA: TGCGCCAGCAGCCAAGATCCCCGGGACAGGACATCCCATGGCTACACCTTC; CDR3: CASSQDPRDRTSHGYTF
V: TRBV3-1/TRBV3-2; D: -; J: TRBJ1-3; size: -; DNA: TGTGCCAGCAGCCAAGGGGTGGCAGGGGTAGAGGCTGGAAACACCATATATTTT; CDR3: CASSQGVAGVEAGNTIYF
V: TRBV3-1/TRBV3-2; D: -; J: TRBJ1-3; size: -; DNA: TGTGCCAGCAGCCAGAACCGGGACTGGTACTCTTTAGGTGGAAACACCATATATTTT; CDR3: CASSQNRDWYSLGGNTIYF